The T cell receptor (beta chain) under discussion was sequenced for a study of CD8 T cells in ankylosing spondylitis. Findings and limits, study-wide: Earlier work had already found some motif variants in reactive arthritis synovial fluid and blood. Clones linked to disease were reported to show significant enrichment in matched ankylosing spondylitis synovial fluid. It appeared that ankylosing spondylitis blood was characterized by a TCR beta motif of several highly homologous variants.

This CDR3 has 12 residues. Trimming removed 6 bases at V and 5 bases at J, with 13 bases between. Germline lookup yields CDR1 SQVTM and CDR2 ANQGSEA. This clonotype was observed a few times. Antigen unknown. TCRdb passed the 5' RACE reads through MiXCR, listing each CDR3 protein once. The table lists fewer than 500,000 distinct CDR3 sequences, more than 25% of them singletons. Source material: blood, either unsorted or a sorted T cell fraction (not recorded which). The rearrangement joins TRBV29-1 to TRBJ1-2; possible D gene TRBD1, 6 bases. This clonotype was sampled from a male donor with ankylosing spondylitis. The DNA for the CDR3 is TGCAGCGTGCGGCGGGACATGTATGGCTACACCTTC. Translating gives CSVRRDMYGYTF.